These 18 T cell receptor beta chains came from one sample sequenced in a study of a mutant IDH1 vaccine in newly diagnosed glioma (dated by TCRdb to the early 2020s). The library was built by means of the immunoSEQ multiplex PCR assay. The immuneACCESS repertoire file appears here via TCRdb, limited to in-frame rearrangements. These files lack a portion of the clones; in checked studies, under half of the deficit traces to unresolved V genes, and the cause of the others is not known. Present in this sample are about 13,000 clones, roughly four fifths of which were seen just once. The ten largest account for about 4.2% of the sample. Which antigens these TCRs recognize remains unknown. In light of the paper, this sample's time point label describes: week 47, end of study. A 20-mer mutant IDH1 peptide at 300 micrograms in Montanide made up each vaccine dose, which was injected subcutaneously together with topical imiquimod.

The sequencing used PBMCs, collected from a glioma patient whose treatment included an IDH1 peptide vaccine. These receptors were obtained from a woman in her 40s with glioma.

This sequence joins TRBV6-1 and TRBJ1-1; D is undetermined. The V gene's germline CDR1 is MNHNS and CDR2 SASEGT. Trimming shortened V by 6 bases and J by 2 bases, and 7 bases separated the two germline ends. This CDR3 spans 12 amino acids. DNA of the CDR3: TGTGCCAGCAGGCTGGTTAACACTGAAGCTTTCTTT. It yields the protein CASRLVNTEAFF.

The chain couples TRBV9 to TRBJ2-5, with TRBD2 matching over 9 bases. V shed 0 bases and J 5 bases; nucleotides not matched to a gene: 5. Germline CDR1 SGDLS, CDR2 YYNGEE. The CDR3 has 15 amino acids. The CDR3 here is CASSVDSGRGETQYF. The CDR3 DNA reads TGTGCCAGCAGCGTAGATAGCGGGAGAGGGGAGACCCAGTACTTC.

This clone was detected only a few times. V usage is TRBV28 and J usage is TRBJ2-1; D is ambiguous. V lost 4 bases, J lost 12 bases, and 13 bases lay in between. In germline, CDR1 is MDHEN, CDR2 SYDVKM. This CDR3 comprises 12 residues. This CDR3 is CASSWRRLPQFF. The DNA of the CDR3 is TGTGCCAGCAGTTGGAGACGGCTACCGCAGTTCTTC.

The chain employs TRBV5-6 and TRBJ1-6; D possibly corresponds to TRBD1 (5 bases). CDR3 length equals 13 residues. Germline CDR1 SGHDT, CDR2 YYEEEE. The V end lost 4 bases, the J end lost 9 bases, and 11 bases lay between the germline ends. The DNA of the CDR3 is TGTGCCAGCAGCCCTCAGGGTACTTCACCCCTCCACTTT. As protein: CASSPQGTSPLHF.

The V and J genes are TRBV5-1 and TRBJ1-1, with TRBD1 identical over 7 bases. The CDR3 runs 15 residues. The germline CDR1 and CDR2 sequences are SGHRS and YFSETQ. V lost 3 bases to trimming and J lost 0 bases; unmatched junction nucleotides: 5. CDR3: CASSSWDRLNTEAFF. The DNA for the CDR3 is TGCGCCAGCAGCTCATGGGACAGACTGAACACTGAAGCTTTCTTT.

On this clone: Other nucleotide sequences in the sample specify the same CDR3. The chain is built from TRBV27 and TRBJ1-3; D is unresolved. V was cut by 2 bases and J by 4 bases, with 3 bases left in between. The CDR3 length is 12 residues. Germline V gene lookup returns CDR1 MNHEY and CDR2 SMNVEV (reference sequence). CDR3 nucleotide sequence: TGTGCCAGCAGTTTACCCGGAAACACCATATATTTT. Translated: CASSLPGNTIYF.

This chain connects TRBV27 to TRBJ1-6; D ambiguous. CDR1 and CDR2 (germline): MNHEY, SMNVEV (reference sequence). This CDR3 spans 13 amino acids. Trimming stripped 8 bases from V and 0 bases from J, with 5 bases between. CDR3 region: CASRRSYNSPLHF. CDR3 coding DNA: TGTGCCAGCCGCCGCTCCTATAATTCACCCCTCCACTTT.

This clone has only a few counts. J is TRBJ1-2 and V is TRBV5-1; D not certain. The germline gives CDR1 SGHRS, CDR2 YFSETQ. V was shortened by 4 bases and J by 0 bases, with 7 bases between the two germline ends. The CDR3 extends over 13 amino acids. This CDR3 is CASSVSANYGYTF. CDR3 coding DNA: TGCGCCAGCAGCGTATCAGCTAACTATGGCTACACCTTC.

This clone appeared once. The chain links TRBV19 to TRBJ1-4; D is undetermined. Trimming took off 7 bases at V and 8 bases at J, with 26 bases between the two ends. The CDR3 is made up of 17 amino acids. Germline values: CDR1 LNHDA, CDR2 SQIVND (reference sequence). CDR3 sequence (DNA): TGTGCCAGTACTGATTCGCCAGGAGCTATTCAGAGGGAAAAACTGTTTTTT. Translating gives CASTDSPGAIQREKLFF. Full variable domain (rest looked up from reference TRBV19 and TRBJ1-4): DGGITQSPKYLFRKEGQNVTLSCEQNLNHDAMYWYRQDPGQGLRLIYYSQIVNDFQKGDIAEGYSVSREKKESFPLTVTSAQKNPTAFYLCASTDSPGAIQREKLFFGSGTQLSVL.

The chain combines TRBV29-1 with TRBJ1-2, with D uncertain. The CDR3 covers 12 residues. Trimming took off 6 bases at V and 4 bases at J, with 12 bases between the two ends. The germline gives CDR1 SQVTM, CDR2 ANQGSEA. The CDR3: CSVRTQAYGYTF. In DNA form, the CDR3 reads TGCAGCGTCCGGACCCAGGCCTATGGCTACACCTTC.

The CDR3 nucleotides are TGTGCCACCACTATTGATGGGAGCTCCTACAATGAGCAGTTCTTC. Residues: CATTIDGSSYNEQFF. The gene calls are TRBV2 and TRBJ2-1; D possibly corresponds to TRBD2 (5 bases). Germline V CDR1 and CDR2: SNHLY, FYNNEI. V gave up 10 bases and J gave up 0 bases, with 16 bases separating them. The length of the CDR3 is 15 residues.

The chain uses TRBV15 and TRBJ2-7; TRBD1 matches at 11 bases. CDR1 and CDR2 (germline): LNHNV, YYDKDF (reference sequence). The CDR3 sequence is 14 residues long. V lost 4 bases and J lost 6; bases outside the gene matches: 5. The CDR3 DNA reads as TGTGCCACCAGCATTGGACAGGGGGCTGTCGAGCAGTACTTC. Its translation: CATSIGQGAVEQYF.

CDR3 sequence: CASTPDSGRVTYEQYF. DNA for the CDR3: TGTGCCAGCACTCCGGATAGCGGGAGGGTGACCTACGAGCAGTACTTC. The genes are TRBV28 and TRBJ2-7; 11 bases are shared with TRBD2. V lost 7 bases, J lost 2 bases, and 10 bases stayed unmatched. The germline V gene encodes CDR1 MDHEN and CDR2 SYDVKM. CDR3 length: 16 residues. Variable domain in full (rest from reference TRBV28 and TRBJ2-7): DVKVTQSSRYLVKRTGEKVFLECVQDMDHENMFWYRQDPGLGLRLIYFSYDVKMKEKGDIPEGYSVSREKKERFSLILESASTNQTSMYLCASTPDSGRVTYEQYFGPGTRLTVT.

The chain uses TRBV28 and TRBJ2-7; D assignment may be TRBD1 or TRBD2 (5 bases each). This CDR3 is built from 15 residues. Deletions cut 5 bases from V and 0 bases from J, with 14 bases between. Germline V gives CDR1 MDHEN, CDR2 SYDVKM. CDR3 residues: CASSPTGPSSYEQYF. In DNA form, the CDR3 reads TGTGCCAGCAGTCCGACGGGACCCAGCTCCTACGAGCAGTACTTC.

The chain recombines TRBV29-1 with TRBJ2-7; D uncertain. Per the germline V gene, CDR1 is SQVTM and CDR2 is ANQGSEA. V lost 1 base and J 1 base, leaving 5 bases between the germline ends. The CDR3 spans 12 residues. The CDR3 DNA sequence: TGCAGCGTTGAAGGGGCGTCCTACGAGCAGTACTTC. Amino acids: CSVEGASYEQYF.

The genes are TRBV10-3 and TRBJ1-1; D is undetermined. Germline assignment: CDR1 ENHRY and CDR2 SYGVKD. Trimming removed 7 bases from V and 1 base from J, with 10 bases in between. CDR3 length equals 13 residues. The CDR3 region is CAIMREGNTEAFF. CDR3 in DNA: TGTGCCATCATGAGGGAAGGGAACACTGAAGCTTTCTTT.

The V gene is TRBV2, the J gene TRBJ2-3; the D gene is possibly TRBD2 (6 bases). Per germline, CDR1 SNHLY and CDR2 FYNNEI. The CDR3 has 16 residues. V was clipped by 1 base and J by 5 bases, with 16 bases between them. CDR3 sequence (DNA): TGTGCCAGCAGTGAAGTACTAGCTGAGGTGGAAGATACGCAGTATTTT. This gives the protein CASSEVLAEVEDTQYF. Combining the CDR3 with reference TRBV2 and TRBJ2-3 gives the whole variable domain EPEVTQTPSHQVTQMGQEVILRCVPISNHLYFYWYRQILGQKVEFLVSFYNNEISEKSEIFDDQFSVERPDGSNFTLKIRSTKLEDSAMYFCASSEVLAEVEDTQYFGPGTRLTVL.

The V and J genes are TRBV7-9 and TRBJ1-1; D gene ambiguous. V dropped 5 bases and J dropped 1 base, with 11 bases sitting between them. This CDR3 is 14 amino acids long. Germline CDR1 reads SEHNR; CDR2 reads FQNEAQ (reference sequence). The CDR3 reads CASSPYSGNTEAFF. CDR3 coding DNA: TGTGCCAGCAGCCCCTACTCAGGGAACACTGAAGCTTTCTTT.